Below are 26 T cell receptor beta chains sequenced from a single sample in a study of shared clonotypes between healthy human individuals. Measured with immunoSEQ multiplex PCR; TCRdb has only the in-frame clones, and not every one. The data show millions of clones, roughly 94% seen once. The sample was naive CD4+ T cells sorted from blood. Subset noted: CD45RA+ positively selected. These receptors came from a man between 18 and 29 years old in good health.

V gene TRBV6-5 combines with J gene TRBJ2-5; 7 positions agree with TRBD2. The length of the CDR3 is 14 residues. Per germline, CDR1 MNHEY and CDR2 SVGAGI. Germline trimming cut 2 bases from V and 5 bases from J; bases unmatched to any gene: 5. This CDR3 is CASSYGTSVETQYF. The CDR3 DNA reads as TGTGCCAGCAGTTACGGAACTAGCGTTGAGACCCAGTACTTC.

The chain has TRBV11-2 and TRBJ1-4; D is uncertain. The CDR3 is 12 residues long. Germline CDR1 and CDR2: SGHAT and FQNNGV. V lost 5 bases and J 10 bases, leaving 11 bases between the germline ends. CDR3 in DNA: TGTGCCAGCAGCCCCGCCTGGGGAAAACTGTTTTTT. Encoded protein: CASSPAWGKLFF.

This clone occurred once. The sample contains more than one DNA sequence encoding this CDR3. The chain employs TRBV18 and TRBJ1-1; D is possibly TRBD1 (5 bases). Deletions cut 1 base from V and 4 bases from J, with 7 bases between. Germline V gene sequence: CDR1 KGHSH, CDR2 LQKENI. This CDR3 spans 13 amino acids. The CDR3 region is CASSPRGGTEAFF. CDR3 nucleotides: TGTGCCAGCTCACCACGGGGGGGCACTGAAGCTTTCTTT.

Notes on this clone: Other DNA sequences within the sample encode an identical CDR3. CDR3 loop: CASSLLLTDTQYF. The DNA for the CDR3 is TGCGCCAGCAGCTTGTTGTTGACAGATACGCAGTATTTT. V is TRBV5-1 and J is TRBJ2-3; no clear D. The germline V gene has CDR1 SGHRS and CDR2 YFSETQ. The CDR3 runs 13 residues. Trimming left V 1 base short and J 3 bases short, with 6 bases between.

The genes are TRBV28 and TRBJ1-5; D remains ambiguous. Trimming removed 5 bases from V and 3 bases from J, with 14 bases in between. The germline gives CDR1 MDHEN, CDR2 SYDVKM. The CDR3 length is 15 residues. The CDR3 coding sequence is TGTGCCAGCAGTCCCCCCAAGGGTAACAATCAGCCCCAGCATTTT. Its protein is CASSPPKGNNQPQHF.

The chain combines TRBV6-6 with TRBJ1-5; TRBD1 aligns across 8 bases. Per germline, CDR1 MNHNY and CDR2 SVGAGI (reference sequence). The trim removed 6 bases at V and 1 base at J, leaving 5 bases unmatched. The CDR3 has 15 amino acids. CDR3 protein: CASRRTGNSNQPQHF. The CDR3 bases are TGTGCCAGCAGAAGGACAGGGAACAGCAATCAGCCCCAGCATTTT.

V gene TRBV5-1 combines with J gene TRBJ1-3; D call uncertain. The germline V gene has CDR1 SGHRS and CDR2 YFSETQ. The length of the CDR3 is 15 residues. Trimming shortened V by 1 base and J by 0 bases, and 8 bases separated the two germline ends. This CDR3 is CASSLSASSGNTIYF. In nucleotides, the CDR3 is TGCGCCAGCAGCTTGTCAGCGAGCTCTGGAAACACCATATATTTT.

The chain joins TRBV7-8 to TRBJ1-4; TRBD1 agrees at 7 bases. In germline, CDR1 is SGHVS, CDR2 FQNEAQ. V shed 5 bases and J 4 bases; nucleotides not matched to a gene: 4. The length of the CDR3 is 14 residues. DNA of the CDR3: TGTGCCAGCAGCCGGACAGGCCTTAATGAAAAACTGTTTTTT. This encodes CASSRTGLNEKLFF.

The chain joins TRBV19 to TRBJ2-1; D not resolved. There are 11 residues in the CDR3. Germline CDR1 reads LNHDA; CDR2 reads SQIVND (reference sequence). Trimming removed 9 bases from V and 6 bases from J, with 9 bases in between. The CDR3 bases are TGTGCCAGCAAATCCGGCAATGAGCAGTTCTTC. Translating gives CASKSGNEQFF.

The gene calls are TRBV28 and TRBJ2-7, with D unclear. This CDR3 has 12 amino acids. Deletions cut 1 base from V and 6 bases from J, with 7 bases between. Germline CDR1 and CDR2: MDHEN and SYDVKM. In DNA, the CDR3 is TGTGCCAGCAGTTTATTGGGCGGCGAGCAGTACTTC. The encoded protein is CASSLLGGEQYF.

The chain employs TRBV10-1 and TRBJ2-3; the D gene could be TRBD1 or TRBD2 (5 bases each). The CDR3 is 13 amino acids. Trimming stripped 3 bases from V and 4 bases from J, with 8 bases between. Germline assignment: CDR1 WNHNN and CDR2 SYGVQD (reference sequence). The CDR3 here is CASSDGGADTQYF. The CDR3 DNA reads TGCGCCAGCAGTGATGGGGGAGCAGATACGCAGTATTTT.

The chain is built from TRBV6-1 and TRBJ2-7, with 8 bases aligning to TRBD1. The CDR3 covers 14 residues. Germline assignment: CDR1 MNHNS and CDR2 SASEGT. V was clipped by 7 bases and J by 2 bases; unmatched bases: 7. For the CDR3, the DNA is TGTGCCAGCACCAAGGGGACAGGACCCTACGAGCAGTACTTC. Protein: CASTKGTGPYEQYF.

Details on this clone: The same CDR3 also results from other DNA sequences found in this sample. The rearrangement uses TRBV7-9 and TRBJ2-3, with unresolved D. Germline assignment: CDR1 SEHNR and CDR2 FQNEAQ (reference sequence). The V end lost 5 bases, the J end lost 3 bases, and 6 bases lay between the germline ends. This CDR3 has 12 amino acids. CDR3 DNA: TGTGCCAGCAGCCTCGAGACAGATACGCAGTATTTT. It is translated as CASSLETDTQYF.

As to this clone: In the same sample, other DNA sequences code for this CDR3. The chain has TRBV5-1 and TRBJ1-2; possibly TRBD1 for D (5 bases). CDR3 size: 14 residues. V lost 0 bases and J 4 bases, leaving 10 bases between the germline ends. Germline loops: CDR1 SGHRS, CDR2 YFSETQ. In DNA, the CDR3 is TGCGCCAGCAGCTTGGAGCAGGGCGGCTATGGCTACACCTTC. Protein sequence: CASSLEQGGYGYTF.

The chain couples TRBV4-3 to TRBJ2-3; the match to TRBD2 covers 9 bases. This CDR3 spans 14 amino acids. The germline CDR1 and CDR2 sequences are LGHNA and YSLEER. V trimming: 4 bases; J trimming: 6 bases; junction bases outside the gene matches: 5. In nucleotides, the CDR3 is TGCGCCAGCAGCCGTAGCGGGAGCGGGGATACGCAGTATTTT. This encodes CASSRSGSGDTQYF.

About this clone: This sample includes further DNA sequences coding for the same CDR3. This chain links TRBV30 with TRBJ1-5; D unclear. Germline CDR1 is GTSNPN and CDR2 is SVGIG (reference sequence). Trimming cost V 2 bases and J 2 bases, with 10 bases left between them. The CDR3 totals 14 residues. This CDR3 is CAWSSWGGNQPQHF. The CDR3, as DNA: TGTGCCTGGAGTAGCTGGGGTGGCAATCAGCCCCAGCATTTT. Supplemented by reference TRBV30 and TRBJ1-5, the full variable domain reads SQTIHQWPATLVQPVGSPLSLECTVEGTSNPNLYWYRQAAGRGLQLLFYSVGIGQISSEVPQNLSASRPQDRQFILSSKKLLLSDSGFYLCAWSSWGGNQPQHFGDGTRLSIL.

The rearrangement uses TRBV5-1 and TRBJ1-6; 8 bases fit TRBD1. V shed 0 bases and J 7 bases; nucleotides not matched to a gene: 3. CDR3 length: 15 amino acids. Germline CDR1 SGHRS, CDR2 YFSETQ. The CDR3 DNA is TGCGCCAGCAGCTTGGATCAGGGGGCCAATTCACCCCTCCACTTT. The encoded protein is CASSLDQGANSPLHF.

Comment on this clone: At the DNA level, this CDR3 is encoded by other sequences in the same sample as well. J is TRBJ2-2 and V is TRBV5-1; D tentatively reads TRBD1 or TRBD2 (5 bases each). The CDR3 length is 14 residues. Trimming cost V 6 bases and J 0 bases, with 9 bases left between them. Germline assignment: CDR1 SGHRS and CDR2 YFSETQ. The CDR3 DNA sequence: TGCGCCAGCAAGGGGACGGCGAACACCGGGGAGCTGTTTTTT. Residues: CASKGTANTGELFF. The whole variable domain, filled in from reference TRBV5-1 and TRBJ2-2, reads KAGVTQTPRYLIKTRGQQVTLSCSPISGHRSVSWYQQTPGQGLQFLFEYFSETQRNKGNFPGRFSGRQFSNSRSEMNVSTLELGDSALYLCASKGTANTGELFFGEGSRLTVL.

About this clone: Given a much more abundant clone one base away, this may be a read error. Other nucleotide sequences from this sample produce the same CDR3. V gene TRBV30 combines with J gene TRBJ1-1; the D is unclear. The CDR3 sequence is 13 residues long. Germline V gene sequence: CDR1 GTSNPN, CDR2 SVGIG (reference sequence). Trimming took off 0 bases at V and 1 base at J, with 6 bases between the two ends. CDR3 sequence reads: CAWSVRRNTEAFF. CDR3 bases: TGTGCCTGGAGTGTAAGACGGAACACTGAAGCTTTCTTT.

J is TRBJ2-7 and V is TRBV18; D gene ambiguous. Germline V gene lookup returns CDR1 KGHSH and CDR2 LQKENI. V lost 4 bases and J 1 base, leaving 23 bases between the germline ends. The CDR3 contains 18 residues. The CDR3 sequence: CASSQSVRLTAGSYEQYF. In nucleotides, the CDR3 is TGTGCCAGCTCACAAAGTGTAAGGCTTACCGCAGGATCCTACGAGCAGTACTTC.

This chain links TRBV6-5 with TRBJ1-5, with 8 bases aligning to TRBD1. Germline V gives CDR1 MNHEY, CDR2 SVGAGI. V lost 6 bases, J lost 7 bases, and 5 bases stayed unmatched. CDR3 size: 13 residues. The CDR3 DNA reads TGTGCCAGCAGGGACAGGGATGGACAGCCCCAGCATTTT. Protein: CASRDRDGQPQHF.

The chain uses TRBV7-2 and TRBJ2-3; unclear D gene. CDR1 is SGHTA, CDR2 FQGNSA, per germline. V was shortened by 2 bases and J by 5 bases, with 2 bases between the two germline ends. This CDR3 has 11 amino acids. The CDR3 DNA is TGTGCCAGCAGCTTAAAAGATACGCAGTATTTT. The encoded protein is CASSLKDTQYF.

This chain connects TRBV6-4 to TRBJ2-3; D remains unclear. The length of the CDR3 is 13 residues. Per the germline V gene, CDR1 is MRHNA and CDR2 is SNTAGT. V lost 5 bases and J 0 bases, leaving 6 bases between the germline ends. CDR3 DNA sequence: TGTGCCAGCAGTACACAGAGCACAGATACGCAGTATTTT. It codes for CASSTQSTDTQYF.

This chain uses TRBV18 with TRBJ1-1; the D gene is possibly TRBD1 (5 bases). Trimming shortened V by 4 bases and J by 11 bases, and 11 bases separated the two germline ends. Germline V gives CDR1 KGHSH, CDR2 LQKENI. CDR3 length equals 11 residues. The CDR3 DNA reads TGTGCCAGCTCACGAGGGGAGTCTGCTTTCTTT. It encodes CASSRGESAFF.

The CDR3 loop is CASSLGTPRAPFF. Here the CDR3 DNA reads TGTGCCAGCAGCCTAGGGACACCTCGAGCGCCTTTCTTT. This chain joins TRBV21-1 and TRBJ1-1; the DNA was not used to check the table's D call, TRBD1. TRBV21-1 is annotated as a pseudogene. The CDR3 sequence is 13 residues long.

The chain combines TRBV5-1 with TRBJ2-1, with 7 nucleotides matching TRBD2. Losses at the gene ends were 7 bases for V and 10 bases for J; bases not matched to a gene: 11. The CDR3 loop spans 13 amino acids. Germline V CDR1 and CDR2: SGHRS, YFSETQ. CDR3 amino acids: CASRLAALGEQFF. DNA for the CDR3: TGCGCCAGCCGCCTAGCGGCTCTGGGGGAGCAGTTCTTC.